A single sample gave rise to the 14 T cell receptor beta chains below, sequenced in a study of human T cells and chemical hapten exposure. Unfractionated whole blood was the source from which total RNA was extracted. One entry per CDR3 protein results from TCRdb running MiXCR on the 5' RACE reads. The data contain fewer than 150,000 distinct CDR3 sequences, around a fifth of them singletons. The receptors come from a human donor in good health.

The rearrangement links TRBV20-1 to TRBJ2-1; 9 positions match TRBD2. Losses at the gene ends were 3 bases for V and 8 bases for J; bases not matched to a gene: 26. The CDR3 sequence is 20 residues long. Germline CDR1 reads DFQATT; CDR2 reads SNEGSKA (reference sequence). The CDR3 DNA is TGCAGTGCTAGGGACCCCAGATCCCTCTTAGCGGGAGTAGGGCAGGATGAGCAGTTCTTC. This gives the protein CSARDPRSLLAGVGQDEQFF.

This clonotype was seen more than once but under ten times. The gene calls are TRBV5-4 and TRBJ2-3; 7 nucleotides match TRBD1. CDR3 length equals 16 residues. V trimming: 4 bases; J trimming: 4 bases; junction bases outside the gene matches: 12. CDR1 SGHNT and CDR2 YYREEE come from the germline V gene (reference sequence). The CDR3 sequence is CASSAQNRQGPDTQYF. The CDR3 nucleotides read TGTGCCAGCAGCGCCCAAAACCGACAGGGCCCAGATACGCAGTATTTT. Based on the CDR3 plus reference TRBV5-4 and TRBJ2-3, the full variable domain is ETGVTQSPTHLIKTRGQQVTLRCSSQSGHNTVSWYQQALGQGPQFIFQYYREEENGRGNFPPRFSGLQFPNYSSELNVNALELDDSALYLCASSAQNRQGPDTQYFGPGTRLTVL.

This clonotype was recorded a few times. The rearrangement joins TRBV6-5 to TRBJ2-3; 8 bases map to TRBD2. In germline, CDR1 is MNHEY, CDR2 SVGAGI. V lost 6 bases, J lost 1 base, and 9 bases stayed unmatched. The CDR3 spans 16 residues. Written as DNA, the CDR3 is TGTGCCAGCAGCCGCAATAGCGGGATAGGCACAGATACGCAGTATTTT. As protein: CASSRNSGIGTDTQYF.

This clonotype occurred a few times. CDR3 nucleotides: TGCGCCAGCCCCGGACAGGGGGTAAGGCAAGAGACCCAGTACTTC. The encoded protein is CASPGQGVRQETQYF. This chain joins TRBV4-1 and TRBJ2-5; TRBD1 aligns across 10 bases. Germline lookup yields CDR1 MGHRA and CDR2 YSYEKL. This CDR3 region has 15 residues. J gave up 2 bases and V 8 bases, and 8 bases lay outside the gene matches.

This clonotype was observed a single time. The chain couples TRBV5-1 to TRBJ2-1; possibly TRBD1 or TRBD2 for D (5 bases each). The CDR3 extends over 15 amino acids. Germline assignment: CDR1 SGHRS and CDR2 YFSETQ. Deletions cut 2 bases from V and 2 bases from J, with 11 bases between. The CDR3 DNA sequence: TGCGCCAGCAGCTTCGACGGGACCACCTACAATGAGCAGTTCTTC. As protein: CASSFDGTTYNEQFF.

The table lists this clonotype with a few counts. The chain links TRBV20-1 to TRBJ2-3; 8 bases are a match to TRBD2. There are 15 residues in the CDR3. Trimming removed 7 bases from V and 6 bases from J; junction bases left unmatched: 15. Per the germline V gene, CDR1 is DFQATT and CDR2 is SNEGSKA (reference sequence). CDR3 loop: CSVLPGRLATDTQYF. In DNA form, the CDR3 reads TGCAGTGTCCTCCCAGGGAGACTAGCGACCGATACGCAGTATTTT.

This clonotype was counted between two and nine times. The CDR3: CASSLLSGRLAKNIQYF. In nucleotides, the CDR3 is TGTGCCAGCAGCTTGCTGAGCGGGAGGCTAGCCAAAAACATTCAGTACTTC. J is TRBJ2-4 and V is TRBV5-6, with TRBD2 matching over 9 bases. Per the germline V gene, CDR1 is SGHDT and CDR2 is YYEEEE. The CDR3 extends over 17 amino acids. With 1 base clipped from V and 0 bases from J, the junction kept 5 bases outside the gene matches.

The genes are TRBV5-4 and TRBJ2-2; 14 bases align to TRBD2. The germline V gene has CDR1 SGHNT and CDR2 YYREEE (reference sequence). The CDR3 contains 18 residues. The trim removed 4 bases at V and 4 bases at J, leaving 9 bases unmatched. CDR3 loop: CASSPGTSGSSSTGELFF. The CDR3 DNA reads TGTGCCAGCAGCCCCGGGACTAGCGGGAGTTCGAGCACCGGGGAGCTGTTTTTT.

This clonotype was seen more than once but under ten times. V gene TRBV6-5 combines with J gene TRBJ2-3, with a possible D match to TRBD2 (6 bases). The CDR3 runs 16 residues. The V end lost 8 bases, the J end lost 1 base, and 19 bases lay between the germline ends. The germline gives CDR1 MNHEY, CDR2 SVGAGI. CDR3 nucleotides: TGTGCCAGCTCCGTGGACTACCGGGCTGGCACAGATACGCAGTATTTT. Its protein is CASSVDYRAGTDTQYF.

This chain joins TRBV5-4 and TRBJ2-2; D is unresolved. The V end was cut by 4 bases, the J end by 9 bases, with 13 bases between. This CDR3 region has 13 residues. The germline V gene encodes CDR1 SGHNT and CDR2 YYREEE (reference sequence). The CDR3 DNA reads as TGTGCCAGCAGCACGGACGGTGACCGGGAGCTGTTTTTT. Translated: CASSTDGDRELFF.

The chain employs TRBV18 and TRBJ2-7, with a weak D call TRBD2 (5 bases). Trimming left V 0 bases short and J 3 bases short, with 6 bases between. CDR3 length: 13 residues. The germline CDR1 and CDR2 sequences are KGHSH and LQKENI. DNA of the CDR3: TGTGCCAGCTCACCACCCCGGGACTACGAGCAGTACTTC. This sequence encodes CASSPPRDYEQYF.

V gene TRBV24-1 combines with J gene TRBJ2-1, with D tentatively TRBD2 (5 bases). V gave up 4 bases and J gave up 9 bases, with 12 bases separating them. The CDR3 is made up of 13 amino acids. Germline CDR1 KGHDR, CDR2 SFDVKD. The CDR3 region is CATSDLTRSEQFF. The CDR3 bases are TGTGCCACCAGTGACTTAACTAGGAGTGAGCAGTTCTTC.

This clonotype was counted only a few times. The chain links TRBV28 to TRBJ2-1; maybe TRBD2 (5 bases). Looked up from germline, CDR1 is MDHEN and CDR2 is SYDVKM. Trimming took off 5 bases at V and 15 bases at J, with 17 bases between the two ends. The CDR3 runs 12 residues. For the CDR3, the DNA is TGTGCCAGCAGTCAAGGTACTAGTATCAGGTTCTTC. Residues: CASSQGTSIRFF.

The sample holds one count of this clonotype. The chain combines TRBV9 with TRBJ1-6; D is unresolved. The CDR3 covers 14 residues. The ends were cut back, 3 bases at V and 5 bases at J, with 9 bases in the middle. Germline V gives CDR1 SGDLS, CDR2 YYNGEE. Here the CDR3 reads CASSETYNNSPLHF. CDR3 coding DNA: TGTGCCAGCAGCGAGACATATAATAATTCACCCCTCCACTTT.